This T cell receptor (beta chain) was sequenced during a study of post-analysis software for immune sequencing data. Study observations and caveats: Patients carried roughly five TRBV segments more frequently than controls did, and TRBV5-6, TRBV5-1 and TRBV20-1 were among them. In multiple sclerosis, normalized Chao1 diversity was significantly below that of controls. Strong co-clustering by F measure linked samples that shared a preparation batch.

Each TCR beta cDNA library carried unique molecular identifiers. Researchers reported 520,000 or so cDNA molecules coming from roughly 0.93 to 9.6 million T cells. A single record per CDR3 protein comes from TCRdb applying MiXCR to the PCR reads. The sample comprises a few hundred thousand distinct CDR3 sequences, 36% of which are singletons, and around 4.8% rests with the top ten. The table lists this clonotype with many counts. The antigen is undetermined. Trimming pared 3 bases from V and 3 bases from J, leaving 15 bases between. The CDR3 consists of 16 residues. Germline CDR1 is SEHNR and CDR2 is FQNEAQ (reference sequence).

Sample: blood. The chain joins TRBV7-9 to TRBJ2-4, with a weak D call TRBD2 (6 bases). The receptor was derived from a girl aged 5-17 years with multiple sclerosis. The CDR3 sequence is CASSFGTSEVKNIQYF. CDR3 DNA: TGTGCCAGCAGCTTTGGGACTTCCGAGGTCAAAAACATTCAGTACTTC. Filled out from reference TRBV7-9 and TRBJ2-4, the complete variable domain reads DTGVSQNPRHKITKRGQNVTFRCDPISEHNRLYWYRQTLGQGPEFLTYFQNEAQLEKSRLLSDRFSAERPKGSFSTLEIQRTEQGDSAMYLCASSFGTSEVKNIQYFGAGTRLSVL.